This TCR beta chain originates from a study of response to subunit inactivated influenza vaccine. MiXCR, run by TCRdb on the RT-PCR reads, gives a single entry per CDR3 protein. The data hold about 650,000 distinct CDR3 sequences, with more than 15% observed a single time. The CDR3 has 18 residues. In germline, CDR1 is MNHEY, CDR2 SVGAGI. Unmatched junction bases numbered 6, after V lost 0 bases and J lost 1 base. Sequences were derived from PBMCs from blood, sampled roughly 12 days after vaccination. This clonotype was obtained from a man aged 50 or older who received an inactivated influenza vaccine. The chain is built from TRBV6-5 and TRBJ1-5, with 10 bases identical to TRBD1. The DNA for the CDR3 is TGTGCCAGCAGTTACTCGGTCCCGGGACAGGGGAGCAATCAGCCCCAGCATTTT. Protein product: CASSYSVPGQGSNQPQHF.